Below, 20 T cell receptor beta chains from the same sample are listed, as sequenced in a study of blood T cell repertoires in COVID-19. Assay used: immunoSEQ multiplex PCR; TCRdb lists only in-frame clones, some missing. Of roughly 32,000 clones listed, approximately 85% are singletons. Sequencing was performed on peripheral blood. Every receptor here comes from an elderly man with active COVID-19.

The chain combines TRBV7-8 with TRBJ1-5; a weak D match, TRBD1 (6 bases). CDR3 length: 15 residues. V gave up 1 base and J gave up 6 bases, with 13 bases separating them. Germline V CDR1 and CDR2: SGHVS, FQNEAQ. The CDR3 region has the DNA TGTGCCAGCAGCTTAGAGTCAGGGGTAACTCAGCCCCAGCATTTT. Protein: CASSLESGVTQPQHF.

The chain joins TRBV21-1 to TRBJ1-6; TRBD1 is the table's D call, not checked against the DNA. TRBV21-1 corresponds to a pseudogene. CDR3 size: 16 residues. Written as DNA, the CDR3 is TGTGCCAGGACAAGACGGCCGAGAGACTATAATTCACCCCTCCACTTT. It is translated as CARTRRPRDYNSPLHF.

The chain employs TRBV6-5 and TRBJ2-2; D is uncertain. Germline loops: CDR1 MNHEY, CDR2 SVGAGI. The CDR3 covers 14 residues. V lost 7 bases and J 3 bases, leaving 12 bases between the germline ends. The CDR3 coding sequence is TGTGCCAGCAACCCGCAAGCGTACACCGGGGAGCTGTTTTTT. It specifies CASNPQAYTGELFF.

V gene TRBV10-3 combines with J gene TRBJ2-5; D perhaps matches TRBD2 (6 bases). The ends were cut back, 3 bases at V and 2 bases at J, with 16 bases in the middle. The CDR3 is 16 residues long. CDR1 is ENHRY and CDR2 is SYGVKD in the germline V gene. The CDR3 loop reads CAISEPRVSGQETQYF. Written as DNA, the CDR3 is TGTGCCATCAGTGAACCACGAGTTAGCGGACAAGAGACCCAGTACTTC.

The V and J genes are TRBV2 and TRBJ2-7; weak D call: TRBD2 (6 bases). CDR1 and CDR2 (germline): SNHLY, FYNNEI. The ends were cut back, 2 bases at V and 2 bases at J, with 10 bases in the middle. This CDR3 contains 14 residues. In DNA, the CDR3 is TGTGCCAGCAGTGAAAAGGGCGGGACCTACGAGCAGTACTTC. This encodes CASSEKGGTYEQYF. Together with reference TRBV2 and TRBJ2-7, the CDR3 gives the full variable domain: EPEVTQTPSHQVTQMGQEVILRCVPISNHLYFYWYRQILGQKVEFLVSFYNNEISEKSEIFDDQFSVERPDGSNFTLKIRSTKLEDSAMYFCASSEKGGTYEQYFGPGTRLTVT.

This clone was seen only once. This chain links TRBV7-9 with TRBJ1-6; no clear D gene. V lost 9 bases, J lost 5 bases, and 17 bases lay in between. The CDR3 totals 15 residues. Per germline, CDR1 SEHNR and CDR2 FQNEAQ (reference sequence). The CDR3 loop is CASSEEGPHNSPLHF. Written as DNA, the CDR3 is TGTGCCAGTAGCGAGGAGGGCCCCCATAATTCACCCCTCCACTTT.

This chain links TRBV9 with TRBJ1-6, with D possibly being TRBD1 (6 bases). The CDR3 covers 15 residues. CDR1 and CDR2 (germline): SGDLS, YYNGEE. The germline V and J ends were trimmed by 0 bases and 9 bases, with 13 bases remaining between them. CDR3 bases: TGTGCCAGCAGCGTAGAGGCAGGGGTCGGTTCACCCCTCCACTTT. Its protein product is CASSVEAGVGSPLHF.

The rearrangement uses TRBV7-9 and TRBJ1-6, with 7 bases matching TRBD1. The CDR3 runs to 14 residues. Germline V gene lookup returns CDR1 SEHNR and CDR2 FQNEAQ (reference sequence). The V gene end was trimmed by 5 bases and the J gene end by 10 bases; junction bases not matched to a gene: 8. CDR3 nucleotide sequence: TGTGCCAGCAGCCGGGACAGTTCTGGGTCACCCCTCCACTTT. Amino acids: CASSRDSSGSPLHF.

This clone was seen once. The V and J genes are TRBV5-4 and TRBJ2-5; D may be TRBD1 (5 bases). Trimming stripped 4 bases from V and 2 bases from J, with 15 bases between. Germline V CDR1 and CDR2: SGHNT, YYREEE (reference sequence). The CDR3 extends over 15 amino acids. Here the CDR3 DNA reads TGTGCCAGCAGCGCCCCAGTGGGGCCACAAGAGACCCAGTACTTC. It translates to CASSAPVGPQETQYF.

The CDR3 DNA follows: TGTGCCAGTAGTATTCGGGGTTCGGATACGCAGTATTTT. Translated: CASSIRGSDTQYF. This chain links TRBV19 with TRBJ2-3; tentatively, D is TRBD2 (5 bases). Germline CDR1 and CDR2: LNHDA and SQIVND (reference sequence). The CDR3 is 13 amino acids. Trimming shortened V by 3 bases and J by 6 bases, and 10 bases separated the two germline ends.

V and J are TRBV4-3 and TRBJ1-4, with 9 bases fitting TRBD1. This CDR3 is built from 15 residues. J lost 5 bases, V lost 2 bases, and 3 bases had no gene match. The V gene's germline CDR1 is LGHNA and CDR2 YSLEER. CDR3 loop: CASSQPGQGNEKLFF. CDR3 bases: TGCGCCAGCAGCCAACCGGGACAGGGCAATGAAAAACTGTTTTTT.

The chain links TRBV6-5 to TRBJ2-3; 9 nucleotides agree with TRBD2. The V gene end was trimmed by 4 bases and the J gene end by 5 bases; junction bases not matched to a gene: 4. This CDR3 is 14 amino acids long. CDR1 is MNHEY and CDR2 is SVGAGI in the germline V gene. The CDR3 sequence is CASSSRGGQDTQYF. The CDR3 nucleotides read TGTGCCAGCAGTTCGCGGGGGGGCCAAGATACGCAGTATTTT.

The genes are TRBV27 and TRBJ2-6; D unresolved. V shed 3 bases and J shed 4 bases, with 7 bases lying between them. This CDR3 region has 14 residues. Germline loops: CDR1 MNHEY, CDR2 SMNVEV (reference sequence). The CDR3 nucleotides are TGTGCCAGCAGTTTTAGTGCCGGGGCCAACGTCCTGACTTTC. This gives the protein CASSFSAGANVLTF.

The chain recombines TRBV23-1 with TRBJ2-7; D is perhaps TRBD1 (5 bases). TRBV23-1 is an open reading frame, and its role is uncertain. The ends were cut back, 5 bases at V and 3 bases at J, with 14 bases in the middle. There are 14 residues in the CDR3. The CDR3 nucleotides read TGCGCCAGCAGTTCACCGACAGCACACTACGAGCAGTACTTC. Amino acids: CASSSPTAHYEQYF.

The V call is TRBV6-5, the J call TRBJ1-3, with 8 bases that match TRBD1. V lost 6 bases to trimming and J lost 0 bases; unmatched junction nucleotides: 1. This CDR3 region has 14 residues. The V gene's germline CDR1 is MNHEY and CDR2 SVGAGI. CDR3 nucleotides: TGTGCCAGCAGGACAGGGGCCTCTGGAAACACCATATATTTT. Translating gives CASRTGASGNTIYF.

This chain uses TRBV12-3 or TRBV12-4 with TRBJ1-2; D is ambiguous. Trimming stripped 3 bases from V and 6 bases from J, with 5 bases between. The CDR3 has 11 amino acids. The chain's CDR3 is CASSFFNGYTF. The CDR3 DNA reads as TGTGCCAGCAGTTTTTTTAATGGCTACACCTTC.

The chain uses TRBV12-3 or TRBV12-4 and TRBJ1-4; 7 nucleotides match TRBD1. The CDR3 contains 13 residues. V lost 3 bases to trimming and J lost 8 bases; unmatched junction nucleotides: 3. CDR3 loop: CASSLGQKEKLFF. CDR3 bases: TGTGCCAGCAGTTTGGGACAGAAGGAAAAACTGTTTTTT.

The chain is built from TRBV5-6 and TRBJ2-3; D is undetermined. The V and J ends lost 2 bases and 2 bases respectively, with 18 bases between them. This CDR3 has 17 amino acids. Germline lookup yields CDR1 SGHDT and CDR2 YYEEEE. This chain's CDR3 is CASSLNAGRETTDTQYF. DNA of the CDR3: TGTGCCAGCAGCTTAAATGCAGGCCGTGAAACCACAGATACGCAGTATTTT.

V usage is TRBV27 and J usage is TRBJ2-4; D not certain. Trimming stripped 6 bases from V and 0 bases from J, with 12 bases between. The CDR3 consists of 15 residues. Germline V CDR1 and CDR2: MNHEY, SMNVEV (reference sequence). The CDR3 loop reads CASRRIMLAKNIQYF. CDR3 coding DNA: TGTGCCAGCAGGAGGATAATGCTAGCCAAAAACATTCAGTACTTC.

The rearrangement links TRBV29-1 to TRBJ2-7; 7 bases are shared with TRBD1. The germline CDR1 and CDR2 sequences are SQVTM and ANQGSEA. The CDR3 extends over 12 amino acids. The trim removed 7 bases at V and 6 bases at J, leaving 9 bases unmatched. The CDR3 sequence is CSGKSGTAEQYF. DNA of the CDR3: TGCAGCGGGAAATCCGGGACAGCCGAGCAGTACTTC.